Listed below are T cell receptor beta chains from one sample, sequenced in a study of molecular identifiers for immune sequencing clone quantification. TCRdb redid the calling of the PCR reads with MiXCR, one entry per CDR3 protein. The sample lists approximately 680,000 distinct CDR3 sequences, 25% occurring once. The sequenced sample was naive CD8+ T cells from blood, with Jurkat cell RNA spiked in. These receptors originate from a human donor in good health. Some libraries in this study had Jurkat cell RNA spiked in. Each CDR3 is given with its conserved first and last residue. D genes are given only for firm matches. Only part of the rows carry a size: once, few, many, or a class if the clone is expanded.

DNA: TGTGCCAGCAGCGGGGATAGCAATCAGCCCCAGCATTTT
CDR3: CASSGDSNQPQHF
size: few
J: TRBJ1-5
V: TRBV27
D: -

DNA: TGTGCCAGCAGCCAAGACTGGGACAGGGGGTTAAGGAACACTGAAGCTTTCTTT
CDR3: CASSQDWDRGLRNTEAFF
size: -
J: TRBJ1-1
V: TRBV3-1
D: TRBD1

DNA: TGCGCCAGCAGCCCCGGGACAGGGCAAGAGACCCAGTACTTC
CDR3: CASSPGTGQETQYF
size: few
J: TRBJ2-5
V: TRBV4-3
D: TRBD1

DNA: TGTGCCAGCAGCCAAGTTGCCGGGGGGACCTACGAGCAGTACTTC
CDR3: CASSQVAGGTYEQYF
size: many
J: TRBJ2-7
V: TRBV14
D: TRBD2

DNA: TGTGCCAGCAGCCCCCCGTCGTTTAACTATGGCTACACCTTC
CDR3: CASSPPSFNYGYTF
size: few
J: TRBJ1-2
V: TRBV9
D: -

DNA: TGTGCCAGTAGTTTAGACCGACAGGGAACAAGCACAGATACGCAGTATTTT
CDR3: CASSLDRQGTSTDTQYF
size: few
J: TRBJ2-3
V: TRBV19
D: TRBD1

DNA: TGCGCCAGCAGCTTGCGGGGCAGGAACACCGGGGAGCTGTTTTTT
CDR3: CASSLRGRNTGELFF
size: many
J: TRBJ2-2
V: TRBV5-1
D: -

DNA: TGTGCCAGCAGTTTTGGGCAGGGAGCAATCGATGAGCAGTTCTTC
CDR3: CASSFGQGAIDEQFF
size: few
J: TRBJ2-1
V: TRBV28
D: -

DNA: TGTGCCAGCAGCACCGGGACAGGGGGCGTGTACGAGCAGTACTTC
CDR3: CASSTGTGGVYEQYF
size: few
J: TRBJ2-7
V: TRBV7-2
D: TRBD1

DNA: TGTGCCAGTAGAAACCCTCTAGCGGCGGGAGCCACCAATGAGCAGTTCTTC
CDR3: CASRNPLAAGATNEQFF
size: many
J: TRBJ2-1
V: TRBV19
D: TRBD2

DNA: TGTGCCAGCAGTCCAAGGACAGGGTTGGCTTTCTTT
CDR3: CASSPRTGLAFF
size: many
J: TRBJ1-1
V: TRBV6-2/TRBV6-3
D: TRBD1

DNA: TGTGCCAGTAGTATTACCTCTCCCTCCTACGAGCAGCACTTC
CDR3: CASSITSPSYEQHF
size: -
J: TRBJ2-7
V: TRBV19
D: -

DNA: TGCGCCAGCAGCTTGGAAGCAGGCGTCAACAATGAGCAGTTCTTC
CDR3: CASSLEAGVNNEQFF
size: -
J: TRBJ2-1
V: TRBV5-1
D: -

DNA: TGTGCCAGCAGTTTTATCCAGGGAGGAAGGGAAGAGACCCAGTACTTC
CDR3: CASSFIQGGREETQYF
size: many
J: TRBJ2-5
V: TRBV27
D: -

DNA: TGCAGTGCTAGTCCGATAGCGGGGGAGCACTACAATGAGCAGTTCTTC
CDR3: CSASPIAGEHYNEQFF
size: -
J: TRBJ2-1
V: TRBV20-1
D: TRBD2

DNA: TGTGCCTTAACCCCTGACGGCTACGAGCAGTACTTC
CDR3: CALTPDGYEQYF
size: -
J: TRBJ2-7
V: TRBV30
D: -

DNA: TGTGCCAGCAGTTACTCGGCTACCGGGACAGGGGTTTACAATGAGCAGTTCTTC
CDR3: CASSYSATGTGVYNEQFF
size: few
J: TRBJ2-1
V: TRBV6-2/TRBV6-3
D: TRBD1

DNA: TGTGCCAGCAGCACCGGGACAGGGGGCTTTCAGCCCCAGCATTTT
CDR3: CASSTGTGGFQPQHF
size: many
J: TRBJ1-5
V: TRBV9
D: TRBD1

DNA: TGTGCCAGCAGTTCAAACGTCAGGGGGTACTCCTACGAGCAGTACTTC
CDR3: CASSSNVRGYSYEQYF
size: many
J: TRBJ2-7
V: TRBV6-5
D: TRBD1

DNA: TGTGCCAGCAGCCTTCCGCTGACAGGGACCTATGGCTACACCTTC
CDR3: CASSLPLTGTYGYTF
size: many
J: TRBJ1-2
V: TRBV13
D: TRBD1

DNA: TGCGCCAGCAGCCAAGATGACAGGGATCACTCCTACAATGAGCAGTTCTTC
CDR3: CASSQDDRDHSYNEQFF
size: few
J: TRBJ2-1
V: TRBV4-1
D: TRBD1

DNA: TGTGCCAGCAGCTTGGGGAAGTTGAACACTGAAGCTTTCTTT
CDR3: CASSLGKLNTEAFF
size: -
J: TRBJ1-1
V: TRBV5-6
D: -

DNA: TGCGTCAGCAGCTTGGCAGGGTACGAGCAGTACTTC
CDR3: CVSSLAGYEQYF
size: -
J: TRBJ2-7
V: TRBV5-1
D: -

DNA: TGTGCCAGCACCGCGATTCACACCGGGGAGCTGTTTTTT
CDR3: CASTAIHTGELFF
size: -
J: TRBJ2-2
V: TRBV6-2/TRBV6-3
D: -

DNA: TGTGCCAGCAGGAGACAGACTCTTAGCAATCAGCCCCAGCATTTT
CDR3: CASRRQTLSNQPQHF
size: many
J: TRBJ1-5
V: TRBV6-4
D: -

DNA: TGTGCCAGCAGTCCCGGCGAGGGGACTGGGGCCAACGTCCTGACTTTC
CDR3: CASSPGEGTGANVLTF
size: many
J: TRBJ2-6
V: TRBV28
D: -

DNA: TGCGCCAGCAGCCAAGGGCAGGGGTATGGAAACACCATATATTTT
CDR3: CASSQGQGYGNTIYF
size: -
J: TRBJ1-3
V: TRBV4-3
D: -

DNA: TGTGCCAGCAGTATTAGGGGAGTCGACAATCAGCCCCAGCATTTT
CDR3: CASSIRGVDNQPQHF
size: many
J: TRBJ1-5
V: TRBV28
D: -

DNA: TGCGCCAGCAGCCCGGGGACTAGCGGGGGCACAGATACGCAGTATTTT
CDR3: CASSPGTSGGTDTQYF
size: many
J: TRBJ2-3
V: TRBV4-3
D: TRBD2

DNA: TGCAGTGCTAGATCCGTGGGACAGGGGTCTGTCAATGAGCAGTTCTTC
CDR3: CSARSVGQGSVNEQFF
size: few
J: TRBJ2-1
V: TRBV20-1
D: TRBD1

DNA: TGCGCCAGCAGCCAAGTCGGGCAGGGGTCTGGGGCCAACGTCCTGACTTTC
CDR3: CASSQVGQGSGANVLTF
size: many
J: TRBJ2-6
V: TRBV4-3
D: -

DNA: TGTGCCAGCAGCGTAGAGGGTCGGGCCACAGATACGCAGTATTTT
CDR3: CASSVEGRATDTQYF
size: few
J: TRBJ2-3
V: TRBV9
D: -

DNA: TGTGCCAGCAAGATGTTATCCACAGATACGCAGTATTTT
CDR3: CASKMLSTDTQYF
size: many
J: TRBJ2-3
V: TRBV12-3/TRBV12-4
D: -

DNA: TGTGCCAGCAGACAAATACAGGGGCCCCCCGGGGAGCTGTTTTTT
CDR3: CASRQIQGPPGELFF
size: -
J: TRBJ2-2
V: TRBV12-3/TRBV12-4
D: TRBD1

DNA: TGTGCCAGCAGCTTGATCCAGGTGGGGGATGCGCAGTTCTTC
CDR3: CASSLIQVGDAQFF
size: -
J: TRBJ2-1
V: TRBV7-8
D: -

DNA: TGTGCCAGCAGCCAGGACAGAAACCAAGAGACCCAGAACTTC
CDR3: CASSQDRNQETQNF
size: -
J: TRBJ2-5
V: TRBV12-3/TRBV12-4
D: -

DNA: TGTGCCAGCAGTGAAGCGGCGGGGGAGAGCACAGATACGCAGTATTTT
CDR3: CASSEAAGESTDTQYF
size: -
J: TRBJ2-3
V: TRBV6-1
D: TRBD2